The clone carrying this T cell receptor (beta chain) is labeled as hyperexpanded. Antigen specificity is unknown. Germline CDR1 reads SEHNR; CDR2 reads FQNEAQ (reference sequence). The CDR3 is 14 amino acids. V lost 4 bases and J lost 4; bases outside the gene matches: 6. The data derive from a study of blood T cells in healthy people across ages. The study, taken as a whole, reports: Using unsorted PBMCs precluded a conclusive naive versus antigen-experienced comparison. TCR beta diversity per million T cells fell roughly linearly with age.

A sample-barcoded 5' primer and a J-beta primer mix were used in a second PCR of roughly 6 to 11 cycles. All samples yielded 2.5 million or more CDR3-containing paired-end reads. One entry per CDR3 protein results from TCRdb running MiXCR on the 5' RACE reads. The sample yields roughly 1.7 million distinct CDR3 sequences, roughly 32% seen once. The chain uses TRBV7-9 and TRBJ2-5, with 7 bases that match TRBD1. The sample was blood. The sequence derives from a woman aged 25-40 years in good health. CDR3 protein: CASSWDSLGETQYF. DNA of the CDR3: TGTGCCAGCAGCTGGGACAGCCTCGGAGAGACCCAGTACTTC.